The clone carrying this T cell receptor beta chain occurred a few times. V was clipped by 6 bases and J by 6 bases; unmatched bases: 4. Germline values: CDR1 SNHLY, CDR2 FYNNEI. This CDR3 has 13 amino acids. The sample originates from a study of radiotherapy plus CTLA-4 blockade in lung cancer. Study background: Objective response was observed in roughly 20% of patients, and disease control in approximately 30%.

Using immunoSEQ multiplex PCR, the repertoire was profiled, and TCRdb retains in-frame clones only, with some absent. The sample holds approximately 80,000 clones, approximately 73% seen once. Sequences were derived from peripheral blood, sampled from a patient treated with radiotherapy plus ipilimumab. This clonotype was sampled from a human donor with non-small cell lung cancer whose response to radiotherapy plus ipilimumab could not be evaluated. V and J are TRBV2 and TRBJ2-2; 7 nucleotides agree with TRBD1. DNA for the CDR3: TGTGCCAGCAGGAGAGGGGGCCCCGGGGAGCTGTTTTTT. It translates to CASRRGGPGELFF.